A single sample gave rise to the 26 T cell receptor beta chains below, sequenced in a study of tumor and adjacent non-tumor tissue in lung cancer. A modified ARM-PCR protocol with three rounds of nested PCR amplified TCRbeta. TCRdb recomputed calls from the multiplex PCR reads with MiXCR, one row per CDR3 protein. Among some 66,000 distinct CDR3 sequences listed, about 61% were seen once. No cell sorting was done before RNA was extracted from the tissue. The normal lung tissue was taken more than 3 cm from the tumor edge. Sequencing was carried out using distant non-tumor lung tissue. These receptors came from a man between 65 and 85 years old with non-small cell lung cancer.

Notes on this clonotype: A much larger clone lies a single base off, so this may be a read error. The conserved final phenylalanine or tryptophan is absent from the CDR3, which likely points to a read error. This chain uses TRBV29-1 with TRBJ1-2; D remains ambiguous. CDR1 is SQVTM and CDR2 is ANQGSEA in the germline V gene. The CDR3 runs 13 residues. Trimming removed 5 bases at V and 2 bases at J, with 12 bases between. The CDR3 sequence is CSVHLRANYGYTY. CDR3 DNA: TGCAGCGTTCACCTAAGGGCGAACTATGGCTACACCTAC.

The chain joins TRBV4-1 to TRBJ2-5; 9 nucleotides align to TRBD2. The CDR3 is 16 residues long. CDR1 and CDR2 (germline): MGHRA, YSYEKL. CDR3 bases: TGCACCAACAGCCAAGTTTTAGCGGGGGCCGGCGAGACCCAGTACTTC. The encoded protein is CTNSQVLAGAGETQYF.

The V and J genes are TRBV10-3 and TRBJ2-3, with TRBD2 identical over 7 bases. The ends lost 2 bases at V and 1 base at J; junction bases unmatched: 9. CDR1 ENHRY and CDR2 SYGVKD come from the germline V gene. CDR3 length: 17 residues. The CDR3 region has the DNA TGTGCCATCAGTGAGACTAGCGCCAGTCCCCGCACAGATACGCAGTATTTT. Protein: CAISETSASPRTDTQYF.

Note on this clonotype: A much larger clone sits a single nucleotide away, making a read error possible. The V gene is TRBV12-3 or TRBV12-4, the J gene TRBJ1-2; TRBD1 is a possible D gene (5 bases). This CDR3 comprises 18 residues. CDR3 loop: CASRVKGRGSTLNYVYTF. CDR3 nucleotide sequence: TGTGCCAGCAGGGTAAAGGGTCGGGGGAGTACGCTAAACTATGTCTACACCTTC.

This clonotype was detected once. The chain joins TRBV11-1 to TRBJ2-1, with 9 bases fitting TRBD2. V shed 5 bases and J 7 bases; nucleotides not matched to a gene: 18. Germline V lookup: CDR1 SGHAT, CDR2 FQDESV (reference sequence). The CDR3 consists of 18 residues. Here the CDR3 DNA reads TGTGCCAGCAGCACTAGGCAGTTGGATAGCGGGAGAATGAATGAGCAGTTCTTC. Translation gives CASSTRQLDSGRMNEQFF.

This chain connects TRBV5-1 to TRBJ1-5; D uncertain. The V end was cut by 0 bases, the J end by 5 bases, with 12 bases between. Germline loops: CDR1 SGHRS, CDR2 YFSETQ. The CDR3 loop spans 15 amino acids. CDR3 coding DNA: TGCGCCAGCAGCTTGGTGAGGGCTCTTGATCAGCCCCAGCATTTT. Translating it yields CASSLVRALDQPQHF.

On this clonotype itself: The CDR3 end shows no conserved phenylalanine or tryptophan, and so a read error is likely. In DNA, the CDR3 is TGTGCCAGCAGTGAAGAAGGGACCCGGGAGGCCCAGTACCTC. Translating it yields CASSEEGTREAQYL. V gene TRBV6-1 combines with J gene TRBJ2-5; 7 nucleotides match TRBD2. Trimming at V came to 1 base and at J to 9 bases, leaving 8 bases not matched to a gene. Germline CDR1 MNHNS, CDR2 SASEGT. The CDR3 loop spans 14 amino acids.

As concerns this clonotype: A clone one base away is much larger, so this may be a read error. The CDR3 protein is CAGSPDRDGFTDTQYF. Written as DNA, the CDR3 is TGTGCCGGCAGCCCGGACAGGGATGGGTTCACAGATACGCAGTATTTT. V is TRBV7-9 and J is TRBJ2-3; TRBD1 agrees at 8 bases. CDR3 length: 16 residues. CDR1 SEHNR and CDR2 FQNEAQ come from the germline V gene (reference sequence).

The chain uses TRBV29-1 and TRBJ2-6; TRBD2 aligns across 7 bases. The J segment lost 0 bases and the V segment lost 1 base, leaving 21 bases of the junction unmatched. Looked up from germline, CDR1 is SQVTM and CDR2 is ANQGSEA. This CDR3 contains 22 residues. The CDR3 nucleotides are TGCAGCGTTGAAGTAAGGTGCGGGGGTGGCTCACCGAACGTCTCTGGGGCCAACGTCCTGACTTTC. Translated, it gives CSVEVRCGGGSPNVSGANVLTF.

The rearrangement uses TRBV11-3 and TRBJ2-2, with D possibly being TRBD1 (6 bases). CDR1 SGHNT and CDR2 YENEEA come from the germline V gene. This CDR3 has 14 residues. V was pared by 8 bases and J by 4 bases, with 14 bases between. For the CDR3, the DNA is TGTGCCAGCGGCATACAGGGAACCACCGGGGAGCTGTTTTTT. Protein product: CASGIQGTTGELFF.

In this sample, this clonotype turned up once. The rearrangement uses TRBV11-1 and TRBJ2-1; 8 bases are a match to TRBD2. Germline V gives CDR1 SGHAT, CDR2 FQDESV (reference sequence). The CDR3 consists of 16 residues. With V trimmed by 9 bases and J by 0 bases, 10 bases remained unmatched. CDR3 residues: CARNTLAGSSYNEQFF. The CDR3, as DNA: TGTGCCAGAAACACTTTAGCGGGGAGCTCCTACAATGAGCAGTTCTTC.

In regard to this clonotype: The germline gene is not matched at one end of the junction; a read error may be the cause. The V call is TRBV5-1, the J call TRBJ2-5; 10 bases are a match to TRBD1. Per germline, CDR1 SGHRS and CDR2 YFSETQ. The CDR3 is 16 residues long. CDR3 coding DNA: TGCTCCAGCAGCCGGCAGGGACAGGGGTTCGGGGAGACCCAGTACTTC. Its translation is CSSSRQGQGFGETQYF.

This clonotype was observed a single time. Here the CDR3 omits its conserved ending phenylalanine or tryptophan, so a read error is the likely source. The limits of the CDR3 on the DNA are not certain, so only TCRdb's listed CDR3 is given. The chain recombines TRBV11-1 with TRBJ2-4; TRBD1, as called in the table, went unchecked against the DNA. Germline CDR1 reads SGHAT; CDR2 reads FQDESV (reference sequence). The CDR3 is made up of 16 amino acids, end residues included. The CDR3 region is CASSLNRGISKNIQYV.

Turning to this clonotype: Mismatch with germline at one junction end may stem from a read error. This rearrangement joins TRBV6-5 to TRBJ1-2; possible D gene TRBD1, 6 bases. The length of the CDR3 is 14 residues. Germline V gene lookup returns CDR1 MNHEY and CDR2 SVGAGI. CDR3 nucleotides: TGTGCCAGCAGTTCGAACGACAGGTCCTATGGCTACACATTC. Its protein product is CASSSNDRSYGYTF.

The chain combines TRBV28 with TRBJ2-7; D is uncertain. V was trimmed by 3 bases and J by 7 bases, leaving 7 bases between them. Germline V CDR1 and CDR2: MDHEN, SYDVKM. This CDR3 comprises 11 residues. The CDR3 nucleotides are TGTGCCAGCAGTTTGTTTACGGAGCAGTACTTC. Amino acid sequence: CASSLFTEQYF. Full variable domain (remainder filled in from reference TRBV28 and TRBJ2-7): DVKVTQSSRYLVKRTGEKVFLECVQDMDHENMFWYRQDPGLGLRLIYFSYDVKMKEKGDIPEGYSVSREKKERFSLILESASTNQTSMYLCASSLFTEQYFGPGTRLTVT.

For this clonotype: This could be a read error, since a much larger clone is one nucleotide away. The rearrangement uses TRBV20-1 and TRBJ2-7, with 7 bases that match TRBD1. The CDR3 contains 17 residues. The germline CDR1 and CDR2 sequences are DFQATT and SNEGSKA (reference sequence). Germline trimming cut 3 bases from V and 5 bases from J; bases unmatched to any gene: 19. The chain's CDR3 is CSASLIPGQQEGHEQYF. In DNA form, the CDR3 reads TGCAGTGCTAGTCTAATTCCGGGACAGCAAGAAGGCCACGAGCAGTACTTC.

This clonotype was seen many times. J is TRBJ2-7 and V is TRBV5-4; possibly TRBD2 for D (5 bases). The length of the CDR3 is 14 residues. The V end was cut by 2 bases, the J end by 0 bases, with 9 bases between. The germline V gene has CDR1 SGHNT and CDR2 YYREEE (reference sequence). The DNA for the CDR3 is TGTGCCAGCAGCTTACAACGGGACTCCTACGAGCAGTACTTC. Translated: CASSLQRDSYEQYF. Full variable domain (outside the CDR3, taken from reference TRBV5-4 and TRBJ2-7): ETGVTQSPTHLIKTRGQQVTLRCSSQSGHNTVSWYQQALGQGPQFIFQYYREEENGRGNFPPRFSGLQFPNYSSELNVNALELDDSALYLCASSLQRDSYEQYFGPGTRLTVT.

This clonotype is a singleton in its sample. The chain uses TRBV7-8 and TRBJ2-2, with D perhaps matching TRBD2 (6 bases). The CDR3 runs to 14 residues. From germline, CDR1 is SGHVS and CDR2 FQNEAQ. The ends were cut back, 9 bases at V and 7 bases at J, with 18 bases in the middle. This chain's CDR3 is CASILSSVSGELFF. The CDR3 DNA sequence: TGTGCCAGTATCCTATCTAGCGTAAGCGGGGAGCTGTTTTTT.

About this clonotype: A read error may produce the germline difference seen at one junction end. The rearrangement links TRBV6-1 to TRBJ2-2; possibly TRBD1 or TRBD2 for D (6 bases each). The CDR3 contains 16 residues. Germline V gives CDR1 MNHNS, CDR2 SASEGT. The CDR3 loop reads CASGDSQGSGTGGLFF. For the CDR3, the DNA is TGTGCCAGCGGTGATTCACAGGGTTCGGGCACCGGGGGGCTGTTTTTT.

This clonotype came up a few times. The rearrangement uses TRBV29-1 and TRBJ2-7, with 7 bases identical to TRBD1. The V segment lost 8 bases and the J segment 2 bases; nucleotides outside the gene matches: 15. Germline CDR1 SQVTM, CDR2 ANQGSEA. This CDR3 comprises 15 residues. The CDR3 here is CSMNTGTATTYEQYF. CDR3 coding DNA: TGCAGCATGAATACCGGGACAGCCACAACCTACGAGCAGTACTTC.

A word on this clonotype: One base away lies a much larger clone, so this may be a sequencing read error. The chain recombines TRBV6-2 or TRBV6-3 with TRBJ2-7; D might be TRBD2 (6 bases). The CDR3 has 14 amino acids. Germline lookup yields CDR1 MNHEY and CDR2 SVGEGT. The V end was cut by 6 bases, the J end by 9 bases, with 21 bases between. The DNA of the CDR3 is TGTGCCAGCAGCCAAAGTCACGGGACTCTTGGGCAGTACTTC. Protein sequence: CASSQSHGTLGQYF.

The V gene is TRBV28, the J gene TRBJ2-2; the D gene is possibly TRBD1 (6 bases). This CDR3 has 18 residues. V lost 3 bases and J lost 5, with 22 bases in between. The germline CDR1 and CDR2 sequences are MDHEN and SYDVKM. CDR3 loop: CASSFASALQGSTGELFF. The CDR3 region has the DNA TGTGCCAGCAGTTTCGCGTCGGCTCTTCAGGGGTCAACCGGGGAGCTGTTTTTT.

The rearrangement links TRBV29-1 to TRBJ1-1; tentative D call: TRBD1 (6 bases). The germline CDR1 and CDR2 sequences are SQVTM and ANQGSEA. This CDR3 region has 12 residues. V was trimmed by 8 bases and J by 4 bases, leaving 14 bases between them. The CDR3 sequence: CSPAQGGTEAFF. The CDR3 DNA is TGCAGCCCAGCACAGGGAGGCACTGAAGCTTTCTTT.

The rearrangement links TRBV2 to TRBJ2-5; no definite D call. The germline V and J ends were trimmed by 7 bases and 0 bases, with 12 bases remaining between them. CDR1 SNHLY and CDR2 FYNNEI come from the germline V gene. CDR3 length: 14 residues. CDR3 DNA: TGTGCCAGCACTGACCGGAACGACCAAGAGACCCAGTACTTC. Protein: CASTDRNDQETQYF.

Worth noting for this clonotype: At one of its ends the junction is not consistent with the germline gene, which may arise from a read error. The genes are TRBV5-4 and TRBJ2-4; D not resolved. CDR1 is SGHNT and CDR2 is YYREEE in the germline V gene (reference sequence). This CDR3 spans 13 amino acids. The CDR3 nucleotides are TGTGCCAGTAGCTCGGGTTCTGCCAACATTCAGTACTTC. Encoded protein: CASSSGSANIQYF. Looking up the rest from reference TRBV5-4 and TRBJ2-4 gives the full variable domain: ETGVTQSPTHLIKTRGQQVTLRCSSQSGHNTVSWYQQALGQGPQFIFQYYREEENGRGNFPPRFSGLQFPNYSSELNVNALELDDSALYLCASSSGSANIQYFGAGTRLSVL.

This chain uses TRBV7-9 with TRBJ2-7; tentative D call: TRBD2 (5 bases). The CDR3 runs 12 residues. V was clipped by 5 bases and J by 5 bases, with 10 bases between them. Germline loops: CDR1 SEHNR, CDR2 FQNEAQ (reference sequence). The CDR3 DNA follows: TGTGCCAGCAGCCCTAGCTGGGACGAGCAGTACTTC. It yields the protein CASSPSWDEQYF.